This passage covers 14 T cell receptor beta chains from one sample sequenced in a study of CD8 T cells in Susac syndrome. Random hexamers were used to reverse transcribe the RNA input (about 0.5 to 1 ug). MiXCR was run by TCRdb on the immunoSEQ multiplex PCR reads, yielding one entry per CDR3 protein. The sample carries 150,000 to 200,000 distinct CDR3 sequences, about 95% recorded once. Sequencing was carried out using CD4+ T cells from PBMCs. These TCRs come from a human donor in good health.

The genes are TRBV5-4 and TRBJ2-5; D gene uncertain. This CDR3 is 14 amino acids long. Germline-derived CDR1 and CDR2 are SGHNT and YYREEE (reference sequence). Trimming left V 2 bases short and J 1 base short, with 9 bases between. CDR3 amino acids: CASSFQASQETQYF. As DNA, the CDR3 is TGTGCCAGCAGCTTTCAAGCATCCCAAGAGACCCAGTACTTC.

V is TRBV7-9 and J is TRBJ1-1, with D hard to call. Trimming shortened V by 6 bases and J by 4 bases, and 15 bases separated the two germline ends. Germline CDR1 is SEHNR and CDR2 is FQNEAQ (reference sequence). This CDR3 is 14 amino acids long. DNA for the CDR3: TGTGCCAGCAGTCTCGAAGTGGCGCTCACTGAAGCTTTCTTT. It translates to CASSLEVALTEAFF.

The chain combines TRBV12-3 or TRBV12-4 with TRBJ2-1; 8 positions agree with TRBD2. V shed 0 bases and J 5 bases; nucleotides not matched to a gene: 6. This CDR3 spans 16 amino acids. CDR3 in DNA: TGTGCCAGCAGTTTAGCCCCCGGGAGGGGACACAATGAGCAGTTCTTC. Amino acid sequence: CASSLAPGRGHNEQFF.

The chain has TRBV19 and TRBJ2-1; D may match TRBD1 or TRBD2 (5 bases each). Trimming shortened V by 1 base and J by 6 bases, and 10 bases separated the two germline ends. Germline V gene lookup returns CDR1 LNHDA and CDR2 SQIVND (reference sequence). The CDR3 is 14 residues long. The DNA of the CDR3 is TGTGCCAGTAGTATAGCGGGGACCTTCAATGAGCAGTTCTTC. Amino acid sequence: CASSIAGTFNEQFF. Filled out from reference TRBV19 and TRBJ2-1, the complete variable domain reads DGGITQSPKYLFRKEGQNVTLSCEQNLNHDAMYWYRQDPGQGLRLIYYSQIVNDFQKGDIAEGYSVSREKKESFPLTVTSAQKNPTAFYLCASSIAGTFNEQFFGPGTRLTVL.

This sequence joins TRBV7-9 and TRBJ2-7, with D possibly being TRBD1 (5 bases). Germline CDR1 SEHNR, CDR2 FQNEAQ (reference sequence). The CDR3 loop spans 13 amino acids. The V end lost 5 bases, the J end lost 5 bases, and 13 bases lay between the germline ends. Here the CDR3 DNA reads TGTGCCAGCAGCGAATGGCAGGGCCACGAGCAGTACTTC. Its protein is CASSEWQGHEQYF.

V gene TRBV18 combines with J gene TRBJ1-1; D may be TRBD1 (6 bases). V lost 2 bases, J lost 6 bases, and 10 bases lay in between. Germline assignment: CDR1 KGHSH and CDR2 LQKENI. The length of the CDR3 is 13 residues. The chain's CDR3 is CASSPRDKAEAFF. CDR3 in DNA: TGTGCCAGCTCACCAAGGGACAAGGCTGAAGCTTTCTTT. Combining the CDR3 with reference TRBV18 and TRBJ1-1 gives the whole variable domain NAGVMQNPRHLVRRRGQEARLRCSPMKGHSHVYWYRQLPEEGLKFMVYLQKENIIDESGMPKERFSAEFPKEGPSILRIQQVVRGDSAAYFCASSPRDKAEAFFGQGTRLTVV.

This sequence joins TRBV4-2 and TRBJ2-2; TRBD2 agrees at 11 bases. Trimming took 4 bases from V and 5 from J; bases not matched to a gene: 15. The germline gives CDR1 LGHNA, CDR2 YNFKEQ. The CDR3 loop spans 19 amino acids. DNA for the CDR3: TGTGCCAGCAGCCGAACTAGCGGGGGCCCCCTCCGTGGAACCGGGGAGCTGTTTTTT. Its protein is CASSRTSGGPLRGTGELFF.

This rearrangement joins TRBV7-3 to TRBJ1-1; 10 bases agree with TRBD1. With V trimmed by 8 bases and J by 5 bases, 5 bases remained unmatched. This CDR3 comprises 13 residues. Germline lookup yields CDR1 SGHTA and CDR2 FQGTGA. In nucleotides, the CDR3 is TGTGCCAGCGGGTGGACAGGGGGGACTGAAGCTTTCTTT. It encodes CASGWTGGTEAFF.

The chain couples TRBV29-1 to TRBJ2-1; 12 bases map to TRBD2. The CDR3 covers 16 residues. The V gene end was trimmed by 5 bases and the J gene end by 4 bases; junction bases not matched to a gene: 9. The germline V gene has CDR1 SQVTM and CDR2 ANQGSEA. CDR3 protein: CSVRASGGAVYNEQFF. The CDR3 DNA follows: TGCAGCGTTAGGGCTAGCGGGGGGGCTGTTTACAATGAGCAGTTCTTC.

The chain combines TRBV20-1 with TRBJ1-2; 7 bases agree with TRBD1. Per the germline V gene, CDR1 is DFQATT and CDR2 is SNEGSKA (reference sequence). V lost 0 bases to trimming and J lost 10 bases; unmatched junction nucleotides: 8. The CDR3 consists of 13 residues. In nucleotides, the CDR3 is TGCAGTGCTAGAGATCCGGCAGGGGGGGTCTACACCTTC. Amino acid sequence: CSARDPAGGVYTF.

This rearrangement joins TRBV12-5 to TRBJ2-5, with 11 bases matching TRBD2. Trimming took 5 bases from V and 4 from J; bases not matched to a gene: 3. CDR3 length: 14 amino acids. Germline V gives CDR1 LGHNT, CDR2 FRNRAP. CDR3: CASGPGLAGETQYF. The DNA of the CDR3 is TGTGCTAGTGGTCCAGGACTAGCGGGAGAGACCCAGTACTTC.

A single count supports this clonotype. V gene TRBV27 combines with J gene TRBJ2-1; 13 bases are a match to TRBD2. The CDR3 runs to 14 residues. Per the germline V gene, CDR1 is MNHEY and CDR2 is SMNVEV (reference sequence). J gave up 6 bases and V 7 bases, and 3 bases lay outside the gene matches. The CDR3 nucleotides are TGTGCCAGCAACGGACTAGCGGGGGTCAATGAGCAGTTCTTC. It encodes CASNGLAGVNEQFF.

In this sample, this clonotype turned up once. The V call is TRBV20-1, the J call TRBJ2-1; 7 nucleotides match TRBD2. The CDR3 has 11 residues. Germline lookup yields CDR1 DFQATT and CDR2 SNEGSKA (reference sequence). V lost 5 bases to trimming and J lost 16 bases; unmatched junction nucleotides: 11. The CDR3 reads CSASFGEGRFF. DNA of the CDR3: TGCAGTGCTTCCTTCGGGGAGGGGAGATTCTTC.

V gene TRBV14 combines with J gene TRBJ1-1; D uncertain. This CDR3 spans 13 amino acids. V was pared by 1 base and J by 2 bases, with 5 bases between. Germline V gene data show CDR1 as SGHDN and CDR2 as FVKESK. The DNA of the CDR3 is TGTGCCAGCAGCCAAGTAGACAACACTGAAGCTTTCTTT. It translates to CASSQVDNTEAFF.